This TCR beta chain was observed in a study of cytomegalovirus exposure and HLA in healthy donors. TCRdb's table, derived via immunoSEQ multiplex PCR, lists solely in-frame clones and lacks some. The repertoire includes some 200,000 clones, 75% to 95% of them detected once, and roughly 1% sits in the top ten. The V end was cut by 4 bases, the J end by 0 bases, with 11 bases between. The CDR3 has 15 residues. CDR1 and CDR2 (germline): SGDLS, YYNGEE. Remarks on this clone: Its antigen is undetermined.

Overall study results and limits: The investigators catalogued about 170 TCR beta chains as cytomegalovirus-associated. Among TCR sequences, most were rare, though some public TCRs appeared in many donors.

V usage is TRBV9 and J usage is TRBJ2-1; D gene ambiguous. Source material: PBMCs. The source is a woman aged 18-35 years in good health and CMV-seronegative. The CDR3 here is CASSPAESSYNEQFF. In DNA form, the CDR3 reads TGTGCCAGCAGCCCCGCGGAAAGCTCCTACAATGAGCAGTTCTTC.